These 10 T cell receptor beta chains were all obtained from the same sample, sequenced in a study of T cell responses to AZD1222 COVID-19 vaccine. Generated by immunoSEQ multiplex PCR, the TCRdb table keeps only in-frame clones and is missing some. The sample yields more than 150,000 clones, around 90% seen once. Sequencing was performed on peripheral blood, taken 28 days after the second AZD1222 dose. The receptors here all came from an adult who received the AZD1222 COVID-19 vaccine.

This chain uses TRBV2 with TRBJ1-2; tentatively, D is TRBD1 (5 bases). Germline V gene sequence: CDR1 SNHLY, CDR2 FYNNEI. The CDR3 is 20 residues long. V lost 0 bases and J lost 2, with 25 bases in between. CDR3 bases: TGTGCCAGCAGTGAAGCGGGGGTGAGAGGAAGCCCATGGGACAACTATGGCTACACCTTC. It is translated as CASSEAGVRGSPWDNYGYTF.

The chain has TRBV7-2 and TRBJ1-6, with 7 bases that match TRBD1. Germline V gene sequence: CDR1 SGHTA, CDR2 FQGNSA. V gave up 2 bases and J gave up 6 bases; unmatched junction bases: 4. The CDR3 is 15 amino acids. CDR3 region: CASSLTGDSNSPLHF. The CDR3 nucleotides read TGTGCCAGCAGCTTAACAGGGGACAGTAATTCACCCCTCCACTTT.

The chain employs TRBV19 and TRBJ2-3, with TRBD2 identical over 10 bases. The germline CDR1 and CDR2 sequences are LNHDA and SQIVND (reference sequence). CDR3 length: 16 amino acids. The J segment lost 2 bases and the V segment lost 5 bases, leaving 7 bases of the junction unmatched. In nucleotides, the CDR3 is TGTGCCAGTAGTGTTCCAGCGGGAGGGATCACAGATACGCAGTATTTT. Translated: CASSVPAGGITDTQYF. The whole variable domain, filled in from reference TRBV19 and TRBJ2-3, reads DGGITQSPKYLFRKEGQNVTLSCEQNLNHDAMYWYRQDPGQGLRLIYYSQIVNDFQKGDIAEGYSVSREKKESFPLTVTSAQKNPTAFYLCASSVPAGGITDTQYFGPGTRLTVL.

CDR3 coding DNA: TGTGCCAGCAGTCCCCGACTAGCGGGAGCCTCATACGAGCAGTACTTC. This encodes CASSPRLAGASYEQYF. The V gene is TRBV27, the J gene TRBJ2-7; 12 bases agree with TRBD2. The CDR3 is made up of 16 amino acids. Trimming removed 5 bases from V and 4 bases from J; junction bases left unmatched: 9. From germline, CDR1 is MNHEY and CDR2 SMNVEV (reference sequence).

CDR3 nucleotides: TGTGCCAGCAGTGGGGACAGGGGGAATCAGCCCCAGCATTTT. Translation: CASSGDRGNQPQHF. This chain joins TRBV6-2 or TRBV6-3 and TRBJ1-5, with 11 nucleotides matching TRBD1. Trimming at V came to 5 bases and at J to 4 bases, leaving 1 base not matched to a gene. Germline-derived CDR1 and CDR2 are MNHEY and SVGEGT. The CDR3 loop spans 14 amino acids.

V is TRBV7-2 and J is TRBJ2-1; perhaps TRBD2 as D (5 bases). This CDR3 is 14 amino acids long. The germline V and J ends were trimmed by 6 bases and 8 bases, with 17 bases remaining between them. Germline V gene sequence: CDR1 SGHTA, CDR2 FQGNSA. CDR3: CASRKGLAMDEQFF. CDR3 DNA: TGTGCCAGCAGGAAAGGGTTAGCGATGGATGAGCAGTTCTTC.

The chain is built from TRBV4-3 and TRBJ2-3; D uncertain. Trimming removed 0 bases at V and 8 bases at J, with 12 bases between. CDR1 LGHNA and CDR2 YSLEER come from the germline V gene. This CDR3 spans 14 amino acids. The CDR3 protein is CASSQEVPPVTQYF. CDR3 coding DNA: TGCGCCAGCAGCCAAGAGGTGCCTCCGGTTACGCAGTATTTT.

The chain joins TRBV6-1 to TRBJ2-4, with D perhaps being TRBD1 or TRBD2 (5 bases each). Per the germline V gene, CDR1 is MNHNS and CDR2 is SASEGT. The CDR3 covers 18 residues. Trimming took 1 base from V and 0 from J, leaving 16 bases between them. In nucleotides, the CDR3 is TGTGCCAGCAGTGAAGGGAGTGGGGGTCTCGGAGCCAAAAACATTCAGTACTTC. As protein: CASSEGSGGLGAKNIQYF.

The rearrangement joins TRBV7-2 to TRBJ2-7; D possibly matches TRBD1 or TRBD2 (5 bases each). Germline assignment: CDR1 SGHTA and CDR2 FQGNSA. Trimming shortened V by 2 bases and J by 5 bases, and 16 bases separated the two germline ends. The CDR3 runs 15 residues. The CDR3 coding sequence is TGTGCCAGCAGCTTACAGTTGGGGACGAGGGACGAGCAGTACTTC. It yields the protein CASSLQLGTRDEQYF.

The chain combines TRBV29-1 with TRBJ1-2, with 8 bases lining up with TRBD1. The germline CDR1 and CDR2 sequences are SQVTM and ANQGSEA. CDR3 length equals 13 residues. V was clipped by 0 bases and J by 8 bases; unmatched bases: 5. CDR3 in DNA: TGCAGCGTTGAAGATACAGGGGGATTAGGCTACACCTTC. Protein: CSVEDTGGLGYTF.